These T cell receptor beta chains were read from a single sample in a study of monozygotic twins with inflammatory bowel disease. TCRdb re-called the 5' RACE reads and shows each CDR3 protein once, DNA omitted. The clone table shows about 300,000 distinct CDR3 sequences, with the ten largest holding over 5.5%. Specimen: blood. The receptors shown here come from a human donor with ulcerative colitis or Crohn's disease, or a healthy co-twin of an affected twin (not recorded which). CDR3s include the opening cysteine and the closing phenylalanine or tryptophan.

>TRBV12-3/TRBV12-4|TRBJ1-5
CASSLANQPQHF
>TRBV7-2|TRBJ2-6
CASSVRPGSGANVLTF
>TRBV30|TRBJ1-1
CAWGGAGGLGTEAFF
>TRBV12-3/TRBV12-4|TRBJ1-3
CASSRQGSGNTIYF
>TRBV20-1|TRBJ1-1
CSAVRGVDTEAFF
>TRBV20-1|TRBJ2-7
CSASGQGSSYEQYF
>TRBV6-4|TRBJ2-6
CASSPQVASGANVLTF
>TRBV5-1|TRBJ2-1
CASSVQWASSYNEQFF
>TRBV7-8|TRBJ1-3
CASSLSRAARNSGNTIYF
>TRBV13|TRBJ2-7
CASSSGLAGHEQYF
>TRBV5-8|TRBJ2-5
CASSNPGGGQETQYF
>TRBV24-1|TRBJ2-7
CATSDTGQLSYEQYF
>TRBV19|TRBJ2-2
CASSMRGFNTGELFF
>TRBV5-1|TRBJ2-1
CASSLRGGSSYNEQFF
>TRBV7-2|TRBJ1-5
CASRSGPLNQPQHF
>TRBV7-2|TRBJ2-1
CASSHSPDREQFF
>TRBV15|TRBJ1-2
CATSRDSQVGGYTF
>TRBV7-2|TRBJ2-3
CASSLVGTGIADTQYF
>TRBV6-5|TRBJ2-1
CASSYSWQGPTNEQFF
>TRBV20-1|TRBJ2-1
CSASGLGVEQFF
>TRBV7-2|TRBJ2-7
CASRFTGTGDPYEQYF
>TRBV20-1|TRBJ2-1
CSASHRANEQFF
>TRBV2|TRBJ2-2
CASRDRNTGELFF
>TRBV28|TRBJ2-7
CATLRPGQLSYEQYF
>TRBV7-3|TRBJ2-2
CASSLFPFGRTNTGELFF
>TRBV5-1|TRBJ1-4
CASSLSANEKLFF
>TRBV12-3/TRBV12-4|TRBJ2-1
CASSLARSSYNEQFF
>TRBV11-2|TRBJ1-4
CASSMNLDPGEKLFF
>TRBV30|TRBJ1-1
CAWIRPTGGAFF
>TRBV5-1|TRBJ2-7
CASRQDRNSYEQYF
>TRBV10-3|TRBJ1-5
CAISADKSKGNQPQHF
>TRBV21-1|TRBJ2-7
CASSVDWPGSYEQYF
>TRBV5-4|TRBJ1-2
CASSLGSPGYGYTF
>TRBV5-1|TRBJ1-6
CASSLAGTSPLHF
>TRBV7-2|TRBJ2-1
CASSLRWMRPSGRYTAGHNEQFF
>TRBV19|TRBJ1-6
CASSDRDRENSPLHF